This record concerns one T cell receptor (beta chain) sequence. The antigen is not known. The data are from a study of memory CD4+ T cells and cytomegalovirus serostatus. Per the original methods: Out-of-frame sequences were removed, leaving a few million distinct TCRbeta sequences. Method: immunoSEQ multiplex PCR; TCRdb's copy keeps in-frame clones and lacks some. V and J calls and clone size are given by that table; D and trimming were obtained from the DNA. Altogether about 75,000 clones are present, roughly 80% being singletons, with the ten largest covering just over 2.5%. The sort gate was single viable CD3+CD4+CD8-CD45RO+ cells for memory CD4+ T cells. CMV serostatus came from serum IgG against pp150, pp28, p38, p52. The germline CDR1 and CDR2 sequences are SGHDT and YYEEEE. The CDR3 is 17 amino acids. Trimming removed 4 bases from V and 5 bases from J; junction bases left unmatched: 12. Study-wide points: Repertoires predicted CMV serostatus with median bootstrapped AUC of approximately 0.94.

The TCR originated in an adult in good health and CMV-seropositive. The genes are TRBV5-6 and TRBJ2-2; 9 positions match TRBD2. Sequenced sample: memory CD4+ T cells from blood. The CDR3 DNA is TGTGCCAGCAGCCCCCCCGGTAGCGGGGGAAAGACCGGGGAGCTGTTTTTT. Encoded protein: CASSPPGSGGKTGELFF.